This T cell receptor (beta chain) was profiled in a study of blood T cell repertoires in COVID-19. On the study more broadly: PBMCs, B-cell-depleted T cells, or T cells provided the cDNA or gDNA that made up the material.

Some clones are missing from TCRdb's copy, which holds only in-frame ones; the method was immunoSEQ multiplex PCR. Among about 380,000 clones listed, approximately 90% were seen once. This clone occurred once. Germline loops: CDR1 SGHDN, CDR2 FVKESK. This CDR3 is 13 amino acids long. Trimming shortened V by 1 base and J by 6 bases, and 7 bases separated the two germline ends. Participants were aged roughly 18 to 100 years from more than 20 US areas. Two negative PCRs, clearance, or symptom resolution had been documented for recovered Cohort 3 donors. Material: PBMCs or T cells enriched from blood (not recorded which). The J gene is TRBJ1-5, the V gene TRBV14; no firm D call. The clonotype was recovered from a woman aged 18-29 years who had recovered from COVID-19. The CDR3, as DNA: TGTGCCAGCAGCCAAGGTACCGGTCAGCCCCAGCATTTT. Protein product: CASSQGTGQPQHF. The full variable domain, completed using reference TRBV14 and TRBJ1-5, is EAGVTQFPSHSVIEKGQTVTLRCDPISGHDNLYWYRRVMGKEIKFLLHFVKESKQDESGMPNNRFLAERTGGTYSTLKVQPAELEDSGVYFCASSQGTGQPQHFGDGTRLSIL.